The table lists the clone carrying this T cell receptor (beta chain) with a few counts. Its antigen is not identified. These data originate in a study of T-cell reconstitution after alpha-beta-depleted transplantation in children. Study observations and caveats: When one year had passed after transplant, most T-cell counts and diversity came from newly produced T cells. There were some patients whose high TCRbeta diversity at day 60 came from surviving recipient T cells and thymic progenitors. Approximately two months post-transplant, alpha-beta T cells reportedly originated from several hundred expanded graft clones.

Library preparation (for TCRbeta) was performed with unique molecular identifiers. Using its own MiXCR run on the PCR reads, TCRdb lists one record per CDR3 protein. The table records about 870,000 distinct CDR3 sequences, around 17% of them present only once. Germline trimming cut 6 bases from V and 4 bases from J; bases unmatched to any gene: 14. The CDR3 is 17 amino acids. The sample here was PBMCs, mostly from graft donor cells, taken 360 days after TCRalphabeta/CD19-depleted stem cell transplant. The TCR comes from a male patient between 5 and 17 years old who had a stem cell transplant for acute lymphoblastic leukemia, so the T cells may come from the graft donor. The rearrangement links TRBV12-3 or TRBV12-4 to TRBJ1-4; 7 positions match TRBD1. DNA for the CDR3: TGTGCCAGCAGGCCCAGGGGGGGGCTCGGCCTTAATGAAAAACTGTTTTTT. Amino acid sequence: CASRPRGGLGLNEKLFF.